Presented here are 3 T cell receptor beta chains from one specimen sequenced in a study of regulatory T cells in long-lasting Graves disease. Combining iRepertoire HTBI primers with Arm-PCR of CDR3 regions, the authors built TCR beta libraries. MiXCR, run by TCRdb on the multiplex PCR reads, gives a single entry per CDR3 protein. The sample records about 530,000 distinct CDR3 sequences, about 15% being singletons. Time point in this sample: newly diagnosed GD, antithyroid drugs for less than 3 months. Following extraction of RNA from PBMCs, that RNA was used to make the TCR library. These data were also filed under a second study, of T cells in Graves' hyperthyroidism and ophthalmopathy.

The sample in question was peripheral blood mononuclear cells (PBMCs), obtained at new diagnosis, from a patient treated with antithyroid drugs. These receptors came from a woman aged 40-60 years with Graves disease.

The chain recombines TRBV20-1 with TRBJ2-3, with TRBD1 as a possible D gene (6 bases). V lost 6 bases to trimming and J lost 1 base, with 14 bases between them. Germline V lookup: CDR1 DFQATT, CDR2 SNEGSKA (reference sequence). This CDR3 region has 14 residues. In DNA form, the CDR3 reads TGCAGTGCCCAGGAAGGGGGACGCACAGATACGCAGTATTTT. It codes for CSAQEGGRTDTQYF.

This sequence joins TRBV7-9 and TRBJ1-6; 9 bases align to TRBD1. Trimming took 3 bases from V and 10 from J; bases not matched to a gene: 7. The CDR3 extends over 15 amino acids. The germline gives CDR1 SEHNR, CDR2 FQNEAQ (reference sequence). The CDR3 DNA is TGTGCCAGCAGCTTTGGGGACAGGGCGGCATCACCCCTCCACTTT. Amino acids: CASSFGDRAASPLHF.

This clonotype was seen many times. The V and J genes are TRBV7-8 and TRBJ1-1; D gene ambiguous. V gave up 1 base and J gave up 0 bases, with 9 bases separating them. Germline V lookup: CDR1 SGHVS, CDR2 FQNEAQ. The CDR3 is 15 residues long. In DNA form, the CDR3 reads TGTGCCAGCAGCTTAGTGGAGGGAATGAACACTGAAGCTTTCTTT. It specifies CASSLVEGMNTEAFF. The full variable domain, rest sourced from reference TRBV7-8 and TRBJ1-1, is GAGVSQSPRYKVAKRGQDVALRCDPISGHVSLFWYQQALGQGPEFLTYFQNEAQLDKSGLPSDRFFAERPEGSVSTLKIQRTQQEDSAVYLCASSLVEGMNTEAFFGQGTRLTVV.